What follows describes a single TCR beta chain. Antigen unknown. Primers for the PCR totalled 60 Vbeta and 13 Jbeta. Measured with immunoSEQ multiplex PCR; TCRdb has only the in-frame clones, and not every one. This sample has under 150,000 clones, with around 78% found just once. This specimen comes from a study of cytomegalovirus exposure and HLA in healthy donors. The V end was cut by 1 base, the J end by 0 bases, with 10 bases between. Germline CDR1 SGHVS, CDR2 FNYEAQ. This CDR3 is 16 amino acids long. Study-wide points: Specificity of a few CMV-associated chains for CMV antigens was verified in vitro. Apparent HLA restriction characterized most CMV-associated TCR beta chains in a later analysis.

The specimen was PBMCs. This clonotype was sampled from a woman aged 45-59 years in good health and CMV-seronegative. The chain links TRBV7-6 to TRBJ2-1; tentatively, D is TRBD2 (5 bases). CDR3 sequence: CASSLGLPGSYNEQFF. CDR3 nucleotide sequence: TGTGCCAGCAGCTTAGGACTACCGGGCTCCTACAATGAGCAGTTCTTC.